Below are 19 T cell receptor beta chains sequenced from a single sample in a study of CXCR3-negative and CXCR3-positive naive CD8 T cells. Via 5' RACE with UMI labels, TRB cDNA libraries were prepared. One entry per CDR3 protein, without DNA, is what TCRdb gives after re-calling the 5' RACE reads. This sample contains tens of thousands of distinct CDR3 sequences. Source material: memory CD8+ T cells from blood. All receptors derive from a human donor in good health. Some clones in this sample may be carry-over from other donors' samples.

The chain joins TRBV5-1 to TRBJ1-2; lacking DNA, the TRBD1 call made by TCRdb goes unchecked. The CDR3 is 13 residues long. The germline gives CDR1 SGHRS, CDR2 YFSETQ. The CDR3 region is CASSLWGDYGYTF.

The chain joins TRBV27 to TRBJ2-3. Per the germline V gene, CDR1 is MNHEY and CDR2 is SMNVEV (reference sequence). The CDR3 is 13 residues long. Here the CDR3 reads CASSLFPTDTQYF.

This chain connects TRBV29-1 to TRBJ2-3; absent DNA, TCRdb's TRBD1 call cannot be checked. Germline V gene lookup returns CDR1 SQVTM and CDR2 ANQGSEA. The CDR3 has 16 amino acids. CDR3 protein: CSARSAWGASTDTQYF.

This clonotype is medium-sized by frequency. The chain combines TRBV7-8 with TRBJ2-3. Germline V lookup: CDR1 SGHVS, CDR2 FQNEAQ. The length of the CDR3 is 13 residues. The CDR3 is CASSLVNGDTQYF.

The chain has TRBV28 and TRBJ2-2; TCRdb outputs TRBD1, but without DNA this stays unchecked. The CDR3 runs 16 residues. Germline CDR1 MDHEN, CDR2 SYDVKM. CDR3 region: CASTPTDSQPTGELFF.

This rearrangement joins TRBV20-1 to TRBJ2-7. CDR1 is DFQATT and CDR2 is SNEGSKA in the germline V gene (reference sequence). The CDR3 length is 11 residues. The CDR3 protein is CSARWGSEQYF.

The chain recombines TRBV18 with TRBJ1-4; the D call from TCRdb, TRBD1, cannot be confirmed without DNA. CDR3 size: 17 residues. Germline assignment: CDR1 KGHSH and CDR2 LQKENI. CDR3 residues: CASSPYGRTGFNEKLFF. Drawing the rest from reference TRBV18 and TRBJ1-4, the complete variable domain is NAGVMQNPRHLVRRRGQEARLRCSPMKGHSHVYWYRQLPEEGLKFMVYLQKENIIDESGMPKERFSAEFPKEGPSILRIQQVVRGDSAAYFCASSPYGRTGFNEKLFFGSGTQLSVL.

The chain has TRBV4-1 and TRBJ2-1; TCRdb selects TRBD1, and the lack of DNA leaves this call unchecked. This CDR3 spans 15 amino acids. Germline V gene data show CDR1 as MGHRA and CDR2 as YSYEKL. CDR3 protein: CASSHLVGASDEQFF.

CDR3 in amino acids: CASSLSLGPGETQYF. The chain combines TRBV12-3 or TRBV12-4 with TRBJ2-5; TCRdb's assignment of TRBD1 cannot be checked, as there is no DNA. The CDR3 is 15 residues long.

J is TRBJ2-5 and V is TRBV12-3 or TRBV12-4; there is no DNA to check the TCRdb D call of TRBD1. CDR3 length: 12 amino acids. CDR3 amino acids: CASSTGEETQYF.

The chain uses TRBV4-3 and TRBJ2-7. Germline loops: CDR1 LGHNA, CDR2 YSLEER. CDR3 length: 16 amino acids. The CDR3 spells CASSQAVVGSGYEQYF.

The CDR3 protein is CSVPRTDTQYF. The rearrangement uses TRBV29-1 and TRBJ2-3. The length of the CDR3 is 11 residues. CDR1 and CDR2 from the germline V gene are SQVTM and ANQGSEA.

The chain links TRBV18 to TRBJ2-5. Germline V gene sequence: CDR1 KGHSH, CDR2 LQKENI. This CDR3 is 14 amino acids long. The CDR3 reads CASSPPDGEETQYF.

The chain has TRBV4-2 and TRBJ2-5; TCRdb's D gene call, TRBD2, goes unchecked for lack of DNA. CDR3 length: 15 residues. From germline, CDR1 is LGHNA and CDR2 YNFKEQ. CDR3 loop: CASSQEAGGRETQYF.

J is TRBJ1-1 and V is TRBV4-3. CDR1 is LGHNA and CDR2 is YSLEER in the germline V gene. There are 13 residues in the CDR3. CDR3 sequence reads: CASSHGSNTEAFF.

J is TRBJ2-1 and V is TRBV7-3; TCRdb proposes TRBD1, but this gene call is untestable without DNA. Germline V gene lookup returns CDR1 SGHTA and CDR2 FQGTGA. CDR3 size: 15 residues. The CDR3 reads CASSLHRQGYNEQFF.

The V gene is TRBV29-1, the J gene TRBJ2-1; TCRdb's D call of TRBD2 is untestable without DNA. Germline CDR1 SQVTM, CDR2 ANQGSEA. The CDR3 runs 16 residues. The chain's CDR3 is CSVEDRSGRAVNEQFF.

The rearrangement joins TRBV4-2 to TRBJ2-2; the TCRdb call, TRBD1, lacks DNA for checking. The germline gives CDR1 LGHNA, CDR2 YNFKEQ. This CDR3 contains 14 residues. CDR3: CASSQGGAFGELFF.

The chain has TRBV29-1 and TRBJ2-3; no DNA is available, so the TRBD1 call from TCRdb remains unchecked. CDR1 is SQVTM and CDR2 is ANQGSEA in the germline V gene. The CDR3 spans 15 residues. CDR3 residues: CGVEGDWGPTDTQYF.